Following are 21 T cell receptor beta chains from one sample sequenced in a study of technical replicates of blood from a handful of donors. Data came from immunoSEQ multiplex PCR; TCRdb stores just in-frame clones and leaves some out. The sample has about 48,000 clones, roughly 90% seen once; the top ten hold 3.9%. The source material was PBMCs. These receptors originate from a human donor in good health. Some clones in this sample may be carry-over from other donors' samples.

This rearrangement joins TRBV5-4 to TRBJ1-5; D gene unclear. The CDR3 consists of 13 residues. CDR1 and CDR2 (germline): SGHNT, YYREEE (reference sequence). V dropped 4 bases and J dropped 7 bases, with 12 bases sitting between them. CDR3 protein: CASSPAPGQPQHF. CDR3 DNA: TGTGCCAGCAGCCCCGCCCCAGGCCAGCCCCAGCATTTT. The full variable domain, in which reference TRBV5-4 and TRBJ1-5 provide the parts outside the CDR3, is ETGVTQSPTHLIKTRGQQVTLRCSSQSGHNTVSWYQQALGQGPQFIFQYYREEENGRGNFPPRFSGLQFPNYSSELNVNALELDDSALYLCASSPAPGQPQHFGDGTRLSIL.

The V and J genes are TRBV5-4 and TRBJ2-3; 7 bases are a match to TRBD2. This CDR3 has 15 residues. Germline V lookup: CDR1 SGHNT, CDR2 YYREEE (reference sequence). With V trimmed by 2 bases and J by 1 base, 4 bases remained unmatched. CDR3: CASSFSLAGTDTQYF. The CDR3 nucleotides read TGTGCCAGCAGCTTCAGTCTAGCGGGCACAGATACGCAGTATTTT.

The chain uses TRBV19 and TRBJ2-1; 10 positions agree with TRBD2. The CDR3 length is 19 residues. CDR1 is LNHDA and CDR2 is SQIVND in the germline V gene (reference sequence). The junction had 14 bases not matched to a gene; V was cut back by 6 bases and J by 0 bases. The chain's CDR3 is CASRPSTSGRVGSYNEQFF. CDR3 in DNA: TGTGCCAGTAGACCCTCGACTAGCGGGCGCGTGGGCTCCTACAATGAGCAGTTCTTC.

This clone was counted once. The V gene is TRBV27, the J gene TRBJ2-7, with a weak D call TRBD2 (5 bases). The length of the CDR3 is 13 residues. Trimming shortened V by 10 bases and J by 0 bases, and 13 bases separated the two germline ends. Germline V lookup: CDR1 MNHEY, CDR2 SMNVEV (reference sequence). The CDR3 loop is CATWTLSSYEQYF. For the CDR3, the DNA is TGTGCCACCTGGACTCTGAGCTCCTACGAGCAGTACTTC.

The chain employs TRBV14 and TRBJ2-1; 10 bases agree with TRBD2. Germline V CDR1 and CDR2: SGHDN, FVKESK. The CDR3 loop spans 16 amino acids. V was pared by 1 base and J by 4 bases, with 4 bases of the junction left unmatched. The CDR3 nucleotides read TGTGCCAGCAGCCAAGCCCCTAGCGGGGGTTACAATGAGCAGTTCTTC. It is translated as CASSQAPSGGYNEQFF.

The chain links TRBV30 to TRBJ1-6; D call uncertain. V shed 1 base and J shed 4 bases, with 20 bases lying between them. Germline CDR1 and CDR2: GTSNPN and SVGIG (reference sequence). There are 18 residues in the CDR3. The CDR3 DNA reads as TGTGCCTGGAGTGACAGTTTCTCCCAAATTTTATATAATTCACCCCTCCACTTT. Translation: CAWSDSFSQILYNSPLHF.

The genes are TRBV7-9 and TRBJ2-1, with TRBD2 matching 8 bases. Per germline, CDR1 SEHNR and CDR2 FQNEAQ (reference sequence). This CDR3 spans 19 amino acids. Germline trimming cut 1 base from V and 0 bases from J; bases unmatched to any gene: 11. For the CDR3, the DNA is TGTGCCAGCAGCTTAGGAAGTAGCGGGATACAAAGCTCCTACAATGAGCAGTTCTTC. This codes for CASSLGSSGIQSSYNEQFF.

The rearrangement links TRBV7-2 to TRBJ2-7; weak D call: TRBD2 (6 bases). This CDR3 comprises 14 residues. Germline V gene data show CDR1 as SGHTA and CDR2 as FQGNSA. With 3 bases removed from V and 2 bases from J, the gap between germline ends came to 11 bases. CDR3 in amino acids: CASSFTGTPYEQYF. Written as DNA, the CDR3 is TGTGCCAGCAGCTTTACGGGGACTCCCTACGAGCAGTACTTC.

This clone appeared a single time. V is TRBV20-1 and J is TRBJ1-2; TRBD1 is a possible D gene (5 bases). In germline, CDR1 is DFQATT, CDR2 SNEGSKA (reference sequence). The CDR3 has 11 amino acids. V shed 3 bases and J shed 6 bases, with 8 bases lying between them. The CDR3 DNA is TGCAGTGCTAGGGCAGGGAATGGCTACACCTTC. It encodes CSARAGNGYTF.

J is TRBJ2-7 and V is TRBV6-1; TRBD1 agrees at 10 bases. The germline V gene has CDR1 MNHNS and CDR2 SASEGT. With V trimmed by 6 bases and J by 5 bases, 10 bases remained unmatched. This CDR3 contains 15 residues. Here the CDR3 reads CASRATGGVFNEQYF. The CDR3, as DNA: TGTGCCAGCAGAGCGACAGGGGGCGTTTTCAACGAGCAGTACTTC.

The chain has TRBV10-1 and TRBJ2-7; 8 bases are shared with TRBD2. V was clipped by 4 bases and J by 0 bases; unmatched bases: 5. This CDR3 region has 15 residues. The V gene's germline CDR1 is WNHNN and CDR2 SYGVQD (reference sequence). The CDR3 DNA follows: TGCGCCAGCAGTGGCCGGGGGGGCAACTCCTACGAGCAGTACTTC. Translated: CASSGRGGNSYEQYF.

The chain joins TRBV4-1 to TRBJ1-1, with D tentatively TRBD1 (6 bases). The V gene's germline CDR1 is MGHRA and CDR2 YSYEKL. Trimming pared 1 base from V and 7 bases from J, leaving 13 bases between. The CDR3 consists of 14 residues. For the CDR3, the DNA is TGCGCCAGCAGCCAAGCCTCGGGACATCTTGAAGCTTTCTTT. Translation gives CASSQASGHLEAFF.

The chain links TRBV7-2 to TRBJ1-6; D is unresolved. This CDR3 is 12 amino acids long. CDR1 is SGHTA and CDR2 is FQGNSA in the germline V gene. V dropped 1 base and J dropped 10 bases, with 5 bases sitting between them. In DNA form, the CDR3 reads TGTGCCAGCAGCTTAGACTTGTCACCCCTCCACTTT. Its translation: CASSLDLSPLHF.

The V call is TRBV7-9, the J call TRBJ2-1; 7 nucleotides line up with TRBD1. CDR1 and CDR2 (germline): SEHNR, FQNEAQ (reference sequence). V lost 5 bases to trimming and J lost 6 bases; unmatched junction nucleotides: 16. This CDR3 spans 17 amino acids. The CDR3 bases are TGTGCCAGCAGCCCGATACTACCAGAAGGGACAGTCAATGAGCAGTTCTTC. Protein sequence: CASSPILPEGTVNEQFF.

The chain's CDR3 is CASRDLAGSYNEQFF. DNA of the CDR3: TGTGCCAGCAGGGACCTAGCGGGATCCTACAATGAGCAGTTCTTC. The chain couples TRBV6-1 to TRBJ2-1; the match to TRBD2 covers 9 bases. CDR1 MNHNS and CDR2 SASEGT come from the germline V gene. Trimming at V came to 6 bases and at J to 1 base, leaving 4 bases not matched to a gene. The CDR3 length is 15 residues.

The chain combines TRBV7-3 with TRBJ2-1; 8 nucleotides agree with TRBD2. From germline, CDR1 is SGHTA and CDR2 FQGTGA. V dropped 2 bases and J dropped 7; count of bases not matched to a gene: 10. The CDR3 spans 16 residues. The CDR3, as DNA: TGTGCCAGCAGCTTAGGTGTTCGCACTAGCGGTAATGAGCAGTTCTTC. Translating it yields CASSLGVRTSGNEQFF.

This chain links TRBV5-4 with TRBJ2-3; no clear D. The CDR3 has 13 residues. The V gene's germline CDR1 is SGHNT and CDR2 YYREEE (reference sequence). Trimming removed 4 bases from V and 5 bases from J, with 11 bases in between. CDR3 in DNA: TGTGCCAGCAGCCTTGACTCCCGAGATACGCAGTATTTT. Amino acids: CASSLDSRDTQYF.

The chain combines TRBV5-1 with TRBJ2-5; D possibly corresponds to TRBD2 (7 bases). With 4 bases removed from V and 5 bases from J, the gap between germline ends came to 18 bases. The CDR3 has 15 amino acids. The germline CDR1 and CDR2 sequences are SGHRS and YFSETQ. CDR3 region: CASSTGGGGRETQYF. For the CDR3, the DNA is TGCGCCAGCAGCACCGGAGGGGGGGGCCGGGAGACCCAGTACTTC.

The genes are TRBV6-5 and TRBJ2-1; 10 bases fit TRBD2. The CDR3 length is 15 residues. Germline trimming cut 6 bases from V and 7 bases from J; bases unmatched to any gene: 9. Germline CDR1 and CDR2: MNHEY and SVGAGI. CDR3 sequence (DNA): TGTGCCAGCAGGGAGCGGGGGGGCCGGCGGAATGAGCAGTTCTTC. Translating it yields CASRERGGRRNEQFF.

This clone was counted once. J is TRBJ2-1 and V is TRBV19; TRBD2 is a possible D gene (6 bases). From germline, CDR1 is LNHDA and CDR2 SQIVND (reference sequence). There are 18 residues in the CDR3. Deletions cut 3 bases from V and 0 bases from J, with 18 bases between. CDR3 region: CASSMTSWGRYSYNEQFF. DNA of the CDR3: TGTGCCAGTAGTATGACAAGCTGGGGGAGGTACTCCTACAATGAGCAGTTCTTC.

V and J are TRBV4-3 and TRBJ2-7, with 7 bases lining up with TRBD1. Unmatched junction bases numbered 5, after V lost 0 bases and J lost 0 bases. The length of the CDR3 is 16 residues. The V gene's germline CDR1 is LGHNA and CDR2 YSLEER. This CDR3 is CASSQDRTGVSYEQYF. In DNA, the CDR3 is TGCGCCAGCAGCCAAGATAGGACAGGCGTCTCCTACGAGCAGTACTTC.